This TCR beta chain was documented in a study of CD8 T cells in ankylosing spondylitis. Notes on the study in general: Blood of patients with ankylosing spondylitis appeared to be characterized by a TCR beta motif of several highly homologous variants. Some motif variants were previously reported in reactive arthritis synovial fluid and blood. Reportedly, significant enrichment of disease-linked clones occurred in matched ankylosing spondylitis synovial fluid.

Via MiXCR, TCRdb re-called the 5' RACE reads, giving one row per CDR3 protein. The data hold about 840,000 distinct CDR3 sequences, with 12% observed a single time. As for this clonotype: Its antigen is not known.

Per germline, CDR1 DFQATT and CDR2 SNEGSKA (reference sequence). V was clipped by 5 bases and J by 3 bases; unmatched bases: 7. This CDR3 spans 14 amino acids. The V call is TRBV20-1, the J call TRBJ2-5; 9 nucleotides agree with TRBD2. Sequencing used blood, either unsorted or a sorted T cell fraction (not recorded which). The TCR sequence derives from a male donor with ankylosing spondylitis. The CDR3 nucleotides are TGCAGTGCTTGGAATAGCGGGGGCAAAGAGACCCAGTACTTC. This translates into CSAWNSGGKETQYF.